This T cell receptor (beta chain) was recorded in a study of cytomegalovirus exposure and HLA in healthy donors. Study observations and caveats: As a later analysis showed, a missense DCLRE1C variant was linked to trimming of TCR beta V- and J-genes.

The PCR made use of 60 Vbeta and 13 Jbeta primers. This table comes from immunoSEQ multiplex PCR, and its TCRdb copy is limited to in-frame clones, with some not included. The sample holds roughly 180,000 clones, 80% seen once. Comment on this clone: The target antigen is unknown.

Specimen: PBMCs. The receptor was derived from a man aged 30 to 39 in good health and CMV-seronegative.

The CDR3, as DNA: TGCGCCAGCAGCTTGCAGGGGACGACCTACGAGCAGTACTTC. Protein product: CASSLQGTTYEQYF. V gene TRBV5-1 combines with J gene TRBJ2-7; TRBD1 might be the D (6 bases). The CDR3 covers 14 residues. V was shortened by 1 base and J by 2 bases, with 10 bases between the two germline ends. Germline loops: CDR1 SGHRS, CDR2 YFSETQ.